A single sample is the source of the 16 T cell receptor beta chains below, sequenced in a study of Graves' ophthalmopathy and Graves' hyperthyroidism. Amplification targeted the TCR beta CDR3 regions, with RNA transcripts as the source material. Following a first-round RT-PCR that used HTBI primers, a second-round multiplex PCR was carried out. One entry per CDR3 protein results from TCRdb running MiXCR on the multiplex PCR reads. The data hold hundreds of thousands of distinct CDR3 sequences, with under 25% observed a single time. Sequencing was performed on peripheral blood. These receptors came from a woman between 18 and 29 years old with stable Graves' hyperthyroidism.

This clonotype was picked up a small number of times. This sequence joins TRBV9 and TRBJ2-2, with no clear D. Trimming removed 6 bases at V and 0 bases at J, with 12 bases between. CDR1 is SGDLS and CDR2 is YYNGEE in the germline V gene. The CDR3 has 15 residues. DNA of the CDR3: TGTGCCAGCACCCCAGATTCCCCGAACACCGGGGAGCTGTTTTTT. As protein: CASTPDSPNTGELFF.

This clonotype was counted at least ten times. The rearrangement links TRBV30 to TRBJ2-7; 9 nucleotides line up with TRBD1. V gave up 5 bases and J gave up 5 bases; unmatched junction bases: 10. Germline CDR1 reads GTSNPN; CDR2 reads SVGIG (reference sequence). The CDR3 spans 14 residues. The CDR3 here is CAWATGTGIHEQYF. Here the CDR3 DNA reads TGTGCCTGGGCTACCGGGACAGGGATCCACGAGCAGTACTTC.

The V call is TRBV11-1, the J call TRBJ2-2; 8 positions agree with TRBD2. Germline V gene sequence: CDR1 SGHAT, CDR2 FQDESV (reference sequence). The J segment lost 6 bases and the V segment lost 8 bases, leaving 17 bases of the junction unmatched. CDR3 length: 17 residues. In DNA form, the CDR3 reads TGTGCCAGCGCCCGCTGGACGATTCGGGAGGGTCCCGGGGAGCTGTTTTTT. Protein: CASARWTIREGPGELFF.

This clonotype was detected only once. The chain uses TRBV6-4 and TRBJ1-1; D unresolved. Germline-derived CDR1 and CDR2 are MRHNA and SNTAGT. Trimming cost V 2 bases and J 0 bases, with 16 bases left between them. CDR3 size: 17 residues. The CDR3 DNA sequence: TGTGCCAGCAGTGACCCTGGGGAAGGTGTCATGAACACTGAAGCTTTCTTT. Translated: CASSDPGEGVMNTEAFF.

This clonotype came up many times. This chain uses TRBV3-1 with TRBJ1-5; weak D call: TRBD1 (6 bases). The V and J ends lost 1 base and 10 bases respectively, with 11 bases between them. The CDR3 spans 13 residues. The germline CDR1 and CDR2 sequences are LGHDT and YNNKEL (reference sequence). The CDR3 nucleotides are TGTGCCAGCAGCCAAGGCAGGGGAGGACCCCAGCATTTT. It codes for CASSQGRGGPQHF.

This clonotype was seen at least ten times. This sequence joins TRBV12-3 or TRBV12-4 and TRBJ2-1; 12 bases fit TRBD1. Trimming cost V 10 bases and J 2 bases; bases outside gene matches: 12. The length of the CDR3 is 17 residues. The DNA for the CDR3 is TGTGCCATCTCGGGGGACAGGGGGCGCGATCCCTACAATGAGCAGTTCTTC. It codes for CAISGDRGRDPYNEQFF.

Many counts were recorded for this clonotype. The chain uses TRBV25-1 and TRBJ2-6; 9 nucleotides align to TRBD1. Trimming at V came to 3 bases and at J to 0 bases, leaving 9 bases not matched to a gene. Germline V lookup: CDR1 MGHDK, CDR2 SYGVNS. The CDR3 is made up of 19 amino acids. The CDR3 sequence is CASSEESGTGSSGANVLTF. DNA for the CDR3: TGTGCCAGCAGTGAGGAGTCCGGGACAGGGTCCTCTGGGGCCAACGTCCTGACTTTC.

The chain couples TRBV7-9 to TRBJ2-2; D not resolved. Germline assignment: CDR1 SEHNR and CDR2 FQNEAQ (reference sequence). This CDR3 is 15 amino acids long. The V and J ends lost 4 bases and 0 bases respectively, with 9 bases between them. CDR3 in amino acids: CASSSRTTNTGELFF. The CDR3 coding sequence is TGTGCCAGCAGCTCCCGAACAACGAACACCGGGGAGCTGTTTTTT. The variable domain in full, with the rest retrieved from reference TRBV7-9 and TRBJ2-2, is DTGVSQNPRHKITKRGQNVTFRCDPISEHNRLYWYRQTLGQGPEFLTYFQNEAQLEKSRLLSDRFSAERPKGSFSTLEIQRTEQGDSAMYLCASSSRTTNTGELFFGEGSRLTVL.

This clonotype has a count of ten or more. Relative to the germline gene, one junction end is altered; a read error may explain this. CDR3 amino acids: CAIGIGKNPGELFF. As DNA, the CDR3 is TGTGCCATAGGGATAGGGAAGAACCCCGGGGAGCTGTTTTTT. This chain joins TRBV10-3 and TRBJ2-2, with D unresolved. Germline V CDR1 and CDR2: ENHRY, SYGVKD. This CDR3 has 14 amino acids.

This clonotype was counted many times. The chain links TRBV6-5 to TRBJ2-7; 8 bases agree with TRBD2. Germline V gene data show CDR1 as MNHEY and CDR2 as SVGAGI. The length of the CDR3 is 14 residues. J lost 2 bases, V lost 8 bases, and 8 bases had no gene match. The DNA for the CDR3 is TGTGCCAGCGCTACGGGAGGGGGGACCTACGAGCAGTACTTC. It yields the protein CASATGGGTYEQYF.

This clonotype was observed many times. V is TRBV25-1 and J is TRBJ1-1; D uncertain. Trimming took 5 bases from V and 0 from J, leaving 7 bases between them. The CDR3 totals 13 residues. Germline lookup yields CDR1 MGHDK and CDR2 SYGVNS. The CDR3 DNA is TGTGCCAGCAGTTACCTACTGAACACTGAAGCTTTCTTT. Protein: CASSYLLNTEAFF.

The rearrangement uses TRBV5-1 and TRBJ2-2; 9 positions agree with TRBD2. This CDR3 comprises 16 residues. Trimming cost V 2 bases and J 4 bases; bases outside gene matches: 6. In germline, CDR1 is SGHRS, CDR2 YFSETQ. The CDR3 sequence: CASSFSLAGPTGELFF. The CDR3, as DNA: TGCGCCAGCAGCTTTTCCCTAGCGGGACCCACCGGGGAGCTGTTTTTT.

This clonotype was picked up many times. J is TRBJ2-2 and V is TRBV2; 13 positions agree with TRBD2. V shed 5 bases, J shed 7 bases, and the junction held 4 bases outside the gene matches. CDR1 is SNHLY, CDR2 FYNNEI, per germline. This CDR3 contains 15 residues. This CDR3 is CASSRLAGGGGELFF. The CDR3 DNA reads TGTGCCAGCAGTCGACTAGCGGGAGGAGGCGGGGAGCTGTTTTTT.

This clonotype showed up just a few times. The chain has TRBV5-1 and TRBJ1-3; D call uncertain. The CDR3 has 15 residues. V gave up 2 bases and J gave up 6 bases, with 15 bases separating them. Germline values: CDR1 SGHRS, CDR2 YFSETQ. This CDR3 reads CASSFNGVLENTIYF. The CDR3 DNA is TGCGCCAGCAGCTTCAACGGCGTTCTGGAAAACACCATATATTTT.

The gene calls are TRBV7-7 and TRBJ2-7; D might be TRBD2 (6 bases). The CDR3 totals 13 residues. The germline CDR1 and CDR2 sequences are SSHAT and FNYEAQ (reference sequence). The V end was cut by 5 bases, the J end by 6 bases, with 14 bases between. CDR3 coding DNA: TGTGCCAGCAGCGCTTCCCTGGGGGGCGAGCAGTACTTC. It codes for CASSASLGGEQYF.

This clonotype was observed many times. J is TRBJ2-5 and V is TRBV18, with D perhaps TRBD2 (5 bases). CDR3 length: 15 amino acids. Germline CDR1 and CDR2: KGHSH and LQKENI. The V and J ends lost 6 bases and 5 bases respectively, with 19 bases between them. This CDR3 reads CASSPTGNSQETQYF. The DNA for the CDR3 is TGTGCCAGCTCTCCGACGGGGAACTCCCAGGAGACCCAGTACTTC.